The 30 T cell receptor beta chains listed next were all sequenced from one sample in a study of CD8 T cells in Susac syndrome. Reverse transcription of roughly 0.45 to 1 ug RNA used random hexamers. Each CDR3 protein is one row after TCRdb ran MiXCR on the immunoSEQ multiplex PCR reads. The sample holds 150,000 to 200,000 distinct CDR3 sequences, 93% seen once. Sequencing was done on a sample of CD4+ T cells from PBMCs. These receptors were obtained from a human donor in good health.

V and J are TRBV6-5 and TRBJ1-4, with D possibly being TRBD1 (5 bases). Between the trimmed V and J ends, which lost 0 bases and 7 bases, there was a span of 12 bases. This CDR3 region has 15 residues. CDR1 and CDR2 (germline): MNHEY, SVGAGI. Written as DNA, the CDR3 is TGTGCCAGCAGTTACTCTGCCGGGACGAGTGAAAAACTGTTTTTT. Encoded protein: CASSYSAGTSEKLFF.

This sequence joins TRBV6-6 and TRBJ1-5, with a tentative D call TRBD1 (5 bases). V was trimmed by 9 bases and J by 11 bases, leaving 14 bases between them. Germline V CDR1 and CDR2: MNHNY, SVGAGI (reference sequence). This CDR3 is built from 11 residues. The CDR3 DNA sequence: TGTGCCAGGGGACGGGGCGAGACCCAGCATTTT. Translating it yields CARGRGETQHF.

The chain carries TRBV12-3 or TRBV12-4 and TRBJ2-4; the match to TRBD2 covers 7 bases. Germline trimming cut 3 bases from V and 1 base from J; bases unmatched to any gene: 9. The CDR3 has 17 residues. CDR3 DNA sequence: TGTGCCAGCAGTTTGGCGGGGGAGACTTTTGCCAAAAACATTCAGTACTTC. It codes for CASSLAGETFAKNIQYF.

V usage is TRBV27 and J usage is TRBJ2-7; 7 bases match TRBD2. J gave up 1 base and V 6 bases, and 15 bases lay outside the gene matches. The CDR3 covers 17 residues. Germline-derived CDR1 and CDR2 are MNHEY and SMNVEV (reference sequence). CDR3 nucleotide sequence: TGTGCCAGCAGGCCCTGGAGCGGGGCGGGGAGTTCCTACGAGCAGTACTTC. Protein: CASRPWSGAGSSYEQYF.

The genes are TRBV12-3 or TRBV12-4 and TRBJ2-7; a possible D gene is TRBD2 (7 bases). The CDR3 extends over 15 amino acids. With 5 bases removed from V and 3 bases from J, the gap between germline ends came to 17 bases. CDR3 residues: CASSPPAGAVYEQYF. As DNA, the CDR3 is TGTGCCAGCAGTCCTCCCGCGGGGGCCGTCTACGAGCAGTACTTC.

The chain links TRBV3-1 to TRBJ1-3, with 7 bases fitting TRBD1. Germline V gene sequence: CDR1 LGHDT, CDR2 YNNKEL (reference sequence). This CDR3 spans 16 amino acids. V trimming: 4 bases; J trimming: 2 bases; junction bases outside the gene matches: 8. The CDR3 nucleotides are TGTGCCAGCAGCCCCCGGACAGGCTTCGCTGGAAACACCATATATTTT. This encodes CASSPRTGFAGNTIYF. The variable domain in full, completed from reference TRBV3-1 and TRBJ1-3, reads DTAVSQTPKYLVTQMGNDKSIKCEQNLGHDTMYWYKQDSKKFLKIMFSYNNKELIINETVPNRFSPKSPDKAHLNLHINSLELGDSAVYFCASSPRTGFAGNTIYFGEGSWLTVV.

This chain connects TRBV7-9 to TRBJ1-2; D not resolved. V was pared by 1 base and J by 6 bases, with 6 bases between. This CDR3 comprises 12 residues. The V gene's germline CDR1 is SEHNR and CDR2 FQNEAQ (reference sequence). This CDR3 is CASSLEYDGYTF. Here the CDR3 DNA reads TGTGCCAGCAGCTTAGAGTACGATGGCTACACCTTC.

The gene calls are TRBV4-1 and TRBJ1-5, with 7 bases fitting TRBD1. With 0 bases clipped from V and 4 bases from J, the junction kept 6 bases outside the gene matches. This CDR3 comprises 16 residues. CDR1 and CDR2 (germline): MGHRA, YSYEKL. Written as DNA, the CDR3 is TGCGCCAGCAGCCAAGAAGGGGGCAGGGGGAATCAGCCCCAGCATTTT. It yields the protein CASSQEGGRGNQPQHF.

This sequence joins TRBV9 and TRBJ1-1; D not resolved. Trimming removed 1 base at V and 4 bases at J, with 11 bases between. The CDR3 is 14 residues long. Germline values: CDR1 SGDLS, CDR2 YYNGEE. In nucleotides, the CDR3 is TGTGCCAGCAGCGTATCTCTTTCCACCACTGAAGCTTTCTTT. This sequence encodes CASSVSLSTTEAFF.

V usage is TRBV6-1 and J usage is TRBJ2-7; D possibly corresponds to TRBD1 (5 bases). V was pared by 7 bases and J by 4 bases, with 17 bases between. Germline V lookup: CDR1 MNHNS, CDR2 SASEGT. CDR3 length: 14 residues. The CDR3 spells CASTKGQGRYEQYF. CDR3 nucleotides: TGTGCCAGCACTAAGGGGCAGGGAAGGTACGAGCAGTACTTC.

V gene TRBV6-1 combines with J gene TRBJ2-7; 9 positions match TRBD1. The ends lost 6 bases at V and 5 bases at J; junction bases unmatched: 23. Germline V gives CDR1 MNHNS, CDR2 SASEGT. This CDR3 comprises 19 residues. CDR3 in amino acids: CASRPHGQIPGTGMNEQYF. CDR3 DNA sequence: TGTGCCAGCAGGCCCCACGGTCAAATTCCCGGGACAGGGATGAACGAGCAGTACTTC.

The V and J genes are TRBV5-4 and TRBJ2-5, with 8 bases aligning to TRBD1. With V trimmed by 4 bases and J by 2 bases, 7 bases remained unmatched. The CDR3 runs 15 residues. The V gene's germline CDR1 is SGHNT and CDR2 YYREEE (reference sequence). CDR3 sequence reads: CASSPGQGSQETQYF. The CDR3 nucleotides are TGTGCCAGCAGCCCAGGACAGGGTTCTCAAGAGACCCAGTACTTC.

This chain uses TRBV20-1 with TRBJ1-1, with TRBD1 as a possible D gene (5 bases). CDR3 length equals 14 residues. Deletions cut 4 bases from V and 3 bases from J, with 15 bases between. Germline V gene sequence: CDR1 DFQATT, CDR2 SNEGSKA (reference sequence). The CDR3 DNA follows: TGCAGTGCTACCTCCTTCGGCAGGGACACTGAAGCTTTCTTT. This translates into CSATSFGRDTEAFF.

CDR3 bases: TGTGCCAGCAGCCCGACGGGCCTTCAAGAGACCCAGTACTTC. This gives the protein CASSPTGLQETQYF. This chain uses TRBV7-7 with TRBJ2-5; no clear D. Germline V gene sequence: CDR1 SSHAT, CDR2 FNYEAQ (reference sequence). The CDR3 has 14 amino acids. V was clipped by 5 bases and J by 2 bases, with 12 bases between them.

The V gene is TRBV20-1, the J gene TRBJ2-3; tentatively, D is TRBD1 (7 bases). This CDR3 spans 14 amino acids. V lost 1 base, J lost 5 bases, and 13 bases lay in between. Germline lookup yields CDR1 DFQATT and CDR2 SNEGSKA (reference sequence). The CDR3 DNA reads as TGCAGTGCTAGAGTTGGAGGGGGCGGAGATACGCAGTATTTT. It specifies CSARVGGGGDTQYF.

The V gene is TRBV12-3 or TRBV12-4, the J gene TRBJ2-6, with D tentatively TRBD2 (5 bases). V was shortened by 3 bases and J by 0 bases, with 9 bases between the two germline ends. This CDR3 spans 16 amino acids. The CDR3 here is CASSLFTSSGANVLTF. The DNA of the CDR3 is TGTGCCAGCAGTTTGTTCACTAGCTCTGGGGCCAACGTCCTGACTTTC.

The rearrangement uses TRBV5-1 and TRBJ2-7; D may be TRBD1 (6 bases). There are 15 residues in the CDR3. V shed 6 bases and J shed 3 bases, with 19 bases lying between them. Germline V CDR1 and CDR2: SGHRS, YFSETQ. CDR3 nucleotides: TGCGCCAGCACGAACCAGGCAGGGGTTAGCTACGAGCAGTACTTC. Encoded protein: CASTNQAGVSYEQYF.

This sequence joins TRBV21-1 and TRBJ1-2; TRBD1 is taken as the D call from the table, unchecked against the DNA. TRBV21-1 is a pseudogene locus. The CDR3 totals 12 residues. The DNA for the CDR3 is TGTGCCAGCAGCGCACAGGGGACTGGCTACACCTTC. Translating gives CASSAQGTGYTF.

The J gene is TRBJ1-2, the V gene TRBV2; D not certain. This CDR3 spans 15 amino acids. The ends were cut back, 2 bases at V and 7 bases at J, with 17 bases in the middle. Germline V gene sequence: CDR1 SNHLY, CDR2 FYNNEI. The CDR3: CASSEQGYIQRGYTF. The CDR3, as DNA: TGTGCCAGCAGTGAACAAGGCTACATACAGCGTGGCTACACCTTC.

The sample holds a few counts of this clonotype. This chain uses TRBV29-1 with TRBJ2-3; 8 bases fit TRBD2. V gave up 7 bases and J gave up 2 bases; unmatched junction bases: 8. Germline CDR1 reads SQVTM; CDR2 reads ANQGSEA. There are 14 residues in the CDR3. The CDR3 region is CSAILAGNTDTQYF. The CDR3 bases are TGCAGCGCCATTTTAGCGGGGAACACAGATACGCAGTATTTT.

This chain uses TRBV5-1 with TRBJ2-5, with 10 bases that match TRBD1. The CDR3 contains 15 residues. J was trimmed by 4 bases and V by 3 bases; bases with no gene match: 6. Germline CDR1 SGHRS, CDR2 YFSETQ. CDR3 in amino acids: CASSSGTGAGETQYF. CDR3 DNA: TGCGCCAGCAGCTCGGGGACAGGGGCAGGAGAGACCCAGTACTTC.

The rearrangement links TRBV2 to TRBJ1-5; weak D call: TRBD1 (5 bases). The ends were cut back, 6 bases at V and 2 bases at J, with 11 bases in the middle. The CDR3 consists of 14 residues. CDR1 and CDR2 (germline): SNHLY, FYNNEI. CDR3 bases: TGTGCCAGCAGGTCCGGGACCCGCAATCAGCCCCAGCATTTT. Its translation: CASRSGTRNQPQHF.

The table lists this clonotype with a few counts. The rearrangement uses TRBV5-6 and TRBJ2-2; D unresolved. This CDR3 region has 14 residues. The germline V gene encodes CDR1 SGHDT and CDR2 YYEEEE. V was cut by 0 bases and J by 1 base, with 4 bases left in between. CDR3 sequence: CASSLGVNTGELFF. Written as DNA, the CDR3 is TGTGCCAGCAGCTTGGGGGTGAACACCGGGGAGCTGTTTTTT.

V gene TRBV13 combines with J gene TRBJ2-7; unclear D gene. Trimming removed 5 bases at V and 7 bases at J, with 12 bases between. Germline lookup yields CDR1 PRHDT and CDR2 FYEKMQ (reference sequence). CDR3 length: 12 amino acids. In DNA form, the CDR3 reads TGTGCCAGCAGCACACCCCTCCAAGAGCAGTACTTC. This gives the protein CASSTPLQEQYF.

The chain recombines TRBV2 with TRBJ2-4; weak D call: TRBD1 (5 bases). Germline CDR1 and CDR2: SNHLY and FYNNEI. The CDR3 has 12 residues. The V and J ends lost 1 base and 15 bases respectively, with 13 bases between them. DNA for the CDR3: TGTGCCAGCAGTGAAGGGGGCAGAGAATCGTACTTC. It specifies CASSEGGRESYF.

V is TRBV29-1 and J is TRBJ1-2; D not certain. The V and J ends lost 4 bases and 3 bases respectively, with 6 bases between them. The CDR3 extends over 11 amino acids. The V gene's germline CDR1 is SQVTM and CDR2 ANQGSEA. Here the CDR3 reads CSVGADYGYTF. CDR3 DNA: TGCAGCGTTGGGGCAGACTATGGCTACACCTTC.

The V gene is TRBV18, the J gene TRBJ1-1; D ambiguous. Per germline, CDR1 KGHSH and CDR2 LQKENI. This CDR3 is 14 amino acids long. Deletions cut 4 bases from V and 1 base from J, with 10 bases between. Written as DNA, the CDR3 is TGTGCCAGCTCACTTACCGGGAAGAACACTGAAGCTTTCTTT. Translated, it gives CASSLTGKNTEAFF.

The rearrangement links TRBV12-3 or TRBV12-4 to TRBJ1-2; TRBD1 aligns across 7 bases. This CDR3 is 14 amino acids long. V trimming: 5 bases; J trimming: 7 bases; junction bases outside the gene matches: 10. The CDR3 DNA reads TGTGCCAGCAGTCTACGGAGGGGGCTAAGTGGCTACACCTTC. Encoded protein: CASSLRRGLSGYTF.

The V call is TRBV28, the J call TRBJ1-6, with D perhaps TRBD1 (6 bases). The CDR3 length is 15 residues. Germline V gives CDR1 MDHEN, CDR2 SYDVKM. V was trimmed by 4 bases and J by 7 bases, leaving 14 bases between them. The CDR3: CASSSGGEENSPLHF. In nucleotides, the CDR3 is TGTGCCAGCAGTTCGGGGGGCGAGGAGAATTCACCCCTCCACTTT.

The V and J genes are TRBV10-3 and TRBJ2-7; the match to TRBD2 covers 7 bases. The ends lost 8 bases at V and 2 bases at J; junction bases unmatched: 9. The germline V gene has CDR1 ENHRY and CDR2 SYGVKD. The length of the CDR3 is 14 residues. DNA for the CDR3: TGTGCCATCGGGGGGGAGGGAGGAGCCTACGAGCAGTACTTC. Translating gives CAIGGEGGAYEQYF.